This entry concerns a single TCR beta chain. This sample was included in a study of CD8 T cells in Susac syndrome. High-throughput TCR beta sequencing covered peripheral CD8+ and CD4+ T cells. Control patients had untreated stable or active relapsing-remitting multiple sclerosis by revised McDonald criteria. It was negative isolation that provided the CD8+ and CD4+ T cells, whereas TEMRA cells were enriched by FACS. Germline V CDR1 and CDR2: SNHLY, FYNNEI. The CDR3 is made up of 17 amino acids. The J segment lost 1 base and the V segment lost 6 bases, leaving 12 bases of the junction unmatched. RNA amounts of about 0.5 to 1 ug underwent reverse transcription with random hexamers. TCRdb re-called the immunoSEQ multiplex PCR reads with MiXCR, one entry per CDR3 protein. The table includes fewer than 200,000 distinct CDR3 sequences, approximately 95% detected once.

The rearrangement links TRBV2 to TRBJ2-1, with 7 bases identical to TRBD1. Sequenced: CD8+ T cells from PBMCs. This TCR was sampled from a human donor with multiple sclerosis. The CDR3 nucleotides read TGTGCCAGCAGACAGGCGTGGACAGGATCTTCCTACAATGAGCAGTTCTTC. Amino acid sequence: CASRQAWTGSSYNEQFF. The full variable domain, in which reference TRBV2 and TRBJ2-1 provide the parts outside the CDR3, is EPEVTQTPSHQVTQMGQEVILRCVPISNHLYFYWYRQILGQKVEFLVSFYNNEISEKSEIFDDQFSVERPDGSNFTLKIRSTKLEDSAMYFCASRQAWTGSSYNEQFFGPGTRLTVL.